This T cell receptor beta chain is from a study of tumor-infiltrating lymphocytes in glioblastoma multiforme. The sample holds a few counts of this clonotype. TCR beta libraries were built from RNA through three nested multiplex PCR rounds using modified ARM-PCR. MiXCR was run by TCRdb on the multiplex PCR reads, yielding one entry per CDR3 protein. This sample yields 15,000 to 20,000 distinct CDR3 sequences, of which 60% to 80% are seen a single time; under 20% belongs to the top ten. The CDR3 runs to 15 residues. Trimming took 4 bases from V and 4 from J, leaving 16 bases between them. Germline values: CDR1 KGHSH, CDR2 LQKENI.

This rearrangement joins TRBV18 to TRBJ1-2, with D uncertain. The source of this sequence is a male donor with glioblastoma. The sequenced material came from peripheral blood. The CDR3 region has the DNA TGTGCCAGCTCACGCGAACAAGTCCTATCCTATGGCTACACCTTC. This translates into CASSREQVLSYGYTF. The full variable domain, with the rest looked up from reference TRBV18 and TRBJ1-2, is NAGVMQNPRHLVRRRGQEARLRCSPMKGHSHVYWYRQLPEEGLKFMVYLQKENIIDESGMPKERFSAEFPKEGPSILRIQQVVRGDSAAYFCASSREQVLSYGYTFGSGTRLTVV.